This paragraph covers one TCR beta chain sequence. Its target is unknown. The sample's treatment: roughly ten-day PBMC culture with coronavirus spike peptide pools or control peptides (ViraFEST assay). CDR1 is SGHRS and CDR2 is YFSETQ in the germline V gene. Trimming cost V 1 base and J 5 bases, with 7 bases left between them. The CDR3 runs 13 residues. This sample is part of a study of vaccination and CD4 T cells after COVID-19. CD4+ T cells that had been cultured provided DNA sequenced with the Oncomine TCR Beta short-read assay. Using its own MiXCR run on the PCR reads, TCRdb lists one record per CDR3 protein. The data show about 21,000 distinct CDR3 sequences, under 45% seen once.

The sequenced sample was CD4+ T cells from blood, cultured in vitro, obtained before SARS-CoV-2 vaccination. The sequence was collected from a human donor who received a COVID-19 vaccine. The chain has TRBV5-1 and TRBJ2-1; D remains ambiguous. The CDR3 is CASSLSVDNEQFF. Here the CDR3 DNA reads TGCGCCAGCAGCTTGTCAGTGGACAATGAGCAGTTCTTC. Full variable domain (remainder filled in from reference TRBV5-1 and TRBJ2-1): KAGVTQTPRYLIKTRGQQVTLSCSPISGHRSVSWYQQTPGQGLQFLFEYFSETQRNKGNFPGRFSGRQFSNSRSEMNVSTLELGDSALYLCASSLSVDNEQFFGPGTRLTVL.